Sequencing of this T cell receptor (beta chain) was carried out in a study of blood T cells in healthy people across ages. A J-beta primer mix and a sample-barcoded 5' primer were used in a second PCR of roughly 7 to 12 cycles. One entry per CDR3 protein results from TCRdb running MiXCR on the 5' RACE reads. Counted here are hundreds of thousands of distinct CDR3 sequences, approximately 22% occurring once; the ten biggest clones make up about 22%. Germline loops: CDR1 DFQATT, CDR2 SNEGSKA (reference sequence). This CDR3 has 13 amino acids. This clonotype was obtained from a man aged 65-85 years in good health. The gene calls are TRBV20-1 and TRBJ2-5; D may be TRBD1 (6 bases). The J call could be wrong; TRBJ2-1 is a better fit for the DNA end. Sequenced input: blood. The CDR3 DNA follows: TGCAGTGCTAGAGTCAAGGGGGACAATGAGCAGTTCTTC. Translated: CSARVKGDNEQFF.